The 3 T cell receptor beta chains below all came from one sample that was sequenced in a study of cytomegalovirus exposure and HLA in healthy donors. A multiplex PCR was run with 60 Vbeta primers and 13 Jbeta primers. TCRdb's table, derived via immunoSEQ multiplex PCR, lists solely in-frame clones and lacks some. Here the sample spans approximately 210,000 clones, approximately 87% being singletons. The sequenced material came from PBMCs. Receptor source: a man aged 30 to 45 in good health and CMV-seronegative.

The chain uses TRBV5-6 and TRBJ2-3; TRBD2 might be the D (6 bases). The CDR3 has 16 amino acids. The germline V gene encodes CDR1 SGHDT and CDR2 YYEEEE. V dropped 2 bases and J dropped 4 bases, with 17 bases sitting between them. The CDR3 is CASSFLGGVFSDTQYF. The CDR3, as DNA: TGTGCCAGCAGCTTTTTAGGAGGGGTTTTTTCAGATACGCAGTATTTT.

The rearrangement links TRBV19 to TRBJ1-1, with unresolved D. Trimming took 8 bases from V and 1 from J, leaving 29 bases between them. The CDR3 is 19 residues long. Germline V lookup: CDR1 LNHDA, CDR2 SQIVND (reference sequence). CDR3 nucleotide sequence: TGTGCCAGTTATTCCGTGACCTTCGACACTCGCTTCCCGAACACTGAAGCTTTCTTT. It is translated as CASYSVTFDTRFPNTEAFF.

The chain is built from TRBV30 and TRBJ2-1, with a tentative D call TRBD1 (5 bases). The CDR3 covers 16 residues. Germline V CDR1 and CDR2: GTSNPN, SVGIG (reference sequence). Between the trimmed V and J ends, which lost 2 bases and 1 base, there was a span of 15 bases. CDR3 sequence (DNA): TGTGCCTGGAGTTCCTCCCTCGCAGGGTCCTACAATGAGCAGTTCTTC. It codes for CAWSSSLAGSYNEQFF.